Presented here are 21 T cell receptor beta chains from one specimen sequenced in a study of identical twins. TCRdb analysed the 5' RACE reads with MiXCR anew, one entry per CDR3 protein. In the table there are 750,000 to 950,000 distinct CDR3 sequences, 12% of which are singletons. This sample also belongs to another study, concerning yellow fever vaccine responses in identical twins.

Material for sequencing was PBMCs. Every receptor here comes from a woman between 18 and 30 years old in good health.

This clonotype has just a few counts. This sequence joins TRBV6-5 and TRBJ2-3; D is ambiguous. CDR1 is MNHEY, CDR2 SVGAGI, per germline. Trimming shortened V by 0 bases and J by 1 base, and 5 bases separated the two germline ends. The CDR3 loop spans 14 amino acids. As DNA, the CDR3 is TGTGCCAGCAGTTACTCGCCAGGCACAGATACGCAGTATTTT. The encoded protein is CASSYSPGTDTQYF.

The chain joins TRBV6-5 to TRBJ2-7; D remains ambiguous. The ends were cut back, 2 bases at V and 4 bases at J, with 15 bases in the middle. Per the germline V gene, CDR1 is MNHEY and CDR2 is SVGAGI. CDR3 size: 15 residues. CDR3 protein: CASSYTEWGKYEQYF. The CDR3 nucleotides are TGTGCCAGCAGTTACACAGAATGGGGAAAATACGAGCAGTACTTC.

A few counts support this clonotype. The CDR3 DNA follows: TGTGCCAGCAGCTTAGACAGGCAGGACACAGATACGCAGTATTTT. Its translation is CASSLDRQDTDTQYF. This rearrangement joins TRBV7-9 to TRBJ2-3; maybe TRBD1 (5 bases). The germline gives CDR1 SEHNR, CDR2 FQNEAQ (reference sequence). V was clipped by 1 base and J by 2 bases, with 10 bases between them. CDR3 size: 15 residues.

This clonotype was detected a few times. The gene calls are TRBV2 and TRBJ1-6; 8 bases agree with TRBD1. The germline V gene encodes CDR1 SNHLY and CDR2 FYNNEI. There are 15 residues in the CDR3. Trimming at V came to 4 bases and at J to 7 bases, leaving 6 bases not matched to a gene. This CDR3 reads CASSGSTGGNSPLHF. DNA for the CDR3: TGTGCCAGCAGTGGGTCTACAGGGGGGAATTCACCCCTCCACTTT. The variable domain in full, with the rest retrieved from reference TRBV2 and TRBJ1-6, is EPEVTQTPSHQVTQMGQEVILRCVPISNHLYFYWYRQILGQKVEFLVSFYNNEISEKSEIFDDQFSVERPDGSNFTLKIRSTKLEDSAMYFCASSGSTGGNSPLHFGNGTRLTVT.

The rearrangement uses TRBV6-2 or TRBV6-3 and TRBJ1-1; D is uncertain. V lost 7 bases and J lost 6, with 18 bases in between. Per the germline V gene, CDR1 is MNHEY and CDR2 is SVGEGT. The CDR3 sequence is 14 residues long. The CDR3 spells CASTAQGGVAEAFF. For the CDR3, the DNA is TGTGCCAGCACCGCCCAAGGCGGGGTCGCTGAAGCTTTCTTT.

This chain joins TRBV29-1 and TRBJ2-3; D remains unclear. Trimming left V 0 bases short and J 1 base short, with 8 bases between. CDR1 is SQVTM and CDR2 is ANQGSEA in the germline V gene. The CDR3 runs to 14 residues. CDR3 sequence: CSVEEGKGTDTQYF. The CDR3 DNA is TGCAGCGTTGAAGAGGGTAAGGGCACAGATACGCAGTATTTT.

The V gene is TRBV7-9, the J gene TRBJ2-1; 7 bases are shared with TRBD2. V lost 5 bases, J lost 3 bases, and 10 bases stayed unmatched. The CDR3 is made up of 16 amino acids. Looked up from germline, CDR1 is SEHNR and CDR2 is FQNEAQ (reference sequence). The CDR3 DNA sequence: TGTGCCAGCAGCCCGACTAGCAACCCTTTCTACAATGAGCAGTTCTTC. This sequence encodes CASSPTSNPFYNEQFF.

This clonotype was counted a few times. The CDR3 nucleotides are TGTGCCAGCAGCCAAGATCAAGCGAATTACAATGAGCAGTTCTTC. Translated, it gives CASSQDQANYNEQFF. V and J are TRBV14 and TRBJ2-1; D is unclear. CDR1 is SGHDN and CDR2 is FVKESK in the germline V gene. Trimming took 0 bases from V and 4 from J, leaving 10 bases between them. CDR3 size: 15 residues.

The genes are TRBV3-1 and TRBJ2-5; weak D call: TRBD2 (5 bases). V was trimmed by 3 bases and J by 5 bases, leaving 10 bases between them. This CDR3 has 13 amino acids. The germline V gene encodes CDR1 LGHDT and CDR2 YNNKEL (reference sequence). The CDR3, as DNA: TGTGCCAGCAGCCAGAGGGTTTCCGAGACCCAGTACTTC. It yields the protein CASSQRVSETQYF.

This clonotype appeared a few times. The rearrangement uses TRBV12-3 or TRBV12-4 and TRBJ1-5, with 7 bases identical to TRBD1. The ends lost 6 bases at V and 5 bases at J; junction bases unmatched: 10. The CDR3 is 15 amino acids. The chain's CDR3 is CASSNRGIFDQPQHF. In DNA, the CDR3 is TGTGCCAGCAGCAACAGGGGCATATTTGATCAGCCCCAGCATTTT.

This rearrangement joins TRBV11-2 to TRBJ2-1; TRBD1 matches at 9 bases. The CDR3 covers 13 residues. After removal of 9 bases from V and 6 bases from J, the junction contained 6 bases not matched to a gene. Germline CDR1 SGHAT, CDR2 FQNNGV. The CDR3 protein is CASGTGQPNEQFF. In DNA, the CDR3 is TGTGCCAGTGGGACAGGGCAACCCAATGAGCAGTTCTTC.

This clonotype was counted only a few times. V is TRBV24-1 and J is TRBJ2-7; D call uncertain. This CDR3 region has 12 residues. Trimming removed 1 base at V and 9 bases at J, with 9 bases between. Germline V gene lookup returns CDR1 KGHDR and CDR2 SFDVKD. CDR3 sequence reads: CATSDFGKRQYF. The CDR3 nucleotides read TGTGCCACCAGTGATTTTGGGAAAAGGCAGTACTTC.

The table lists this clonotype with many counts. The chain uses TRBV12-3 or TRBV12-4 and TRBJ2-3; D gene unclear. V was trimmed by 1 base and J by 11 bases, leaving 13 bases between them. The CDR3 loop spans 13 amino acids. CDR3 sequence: CASSLDSPLGQYF. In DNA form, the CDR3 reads TGTGCCAGCAGTTTAGACTCCCCCCTGGGGCAGTATTTT.

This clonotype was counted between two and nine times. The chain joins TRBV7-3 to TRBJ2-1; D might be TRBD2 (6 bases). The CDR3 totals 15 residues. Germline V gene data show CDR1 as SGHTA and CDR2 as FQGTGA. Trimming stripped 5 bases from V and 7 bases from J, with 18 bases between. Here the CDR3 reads CASSRSAGGPNEQFF. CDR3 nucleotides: TGTGCCAGCAGCCGGTCGGCCGGAGGGCCGAATGAGCAGTTCTTC.

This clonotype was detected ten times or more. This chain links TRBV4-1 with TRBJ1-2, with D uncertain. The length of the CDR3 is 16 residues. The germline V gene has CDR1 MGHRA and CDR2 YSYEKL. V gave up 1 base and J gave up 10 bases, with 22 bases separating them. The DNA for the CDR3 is TGCGCCAGCAGCCAAGCTCTCGGAGGGAGAAGGGTTGCCTACACCTTC. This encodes CASSQALGGRRVAYTF.

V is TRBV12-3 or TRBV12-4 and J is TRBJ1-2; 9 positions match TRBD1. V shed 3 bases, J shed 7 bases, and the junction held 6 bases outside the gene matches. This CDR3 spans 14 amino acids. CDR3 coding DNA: TGTGCCAGCAGTTTCGGACAGGGGATGGGTGGCTACACCTTC. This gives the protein CASSFGQGMGGYTF.

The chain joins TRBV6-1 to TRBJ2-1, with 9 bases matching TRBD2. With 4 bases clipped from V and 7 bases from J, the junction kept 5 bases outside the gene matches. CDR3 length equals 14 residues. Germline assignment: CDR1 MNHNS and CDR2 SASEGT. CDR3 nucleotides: TGTGCCAGCAGTGTTAGCGGGAGCGTTAATGAGCAGTTCTTC. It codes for CASSVSGSVNEQFF.

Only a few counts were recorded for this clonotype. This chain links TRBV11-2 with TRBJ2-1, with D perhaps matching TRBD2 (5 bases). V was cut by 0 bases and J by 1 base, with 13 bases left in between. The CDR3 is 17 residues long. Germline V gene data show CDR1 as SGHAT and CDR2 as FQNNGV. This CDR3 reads CASSLDLGSRSYNEQFF. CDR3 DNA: TGTGCCAGCAGCTTAGATCTGGGGAGTAGGTCCTACAATGAGCAGTTCTTC.

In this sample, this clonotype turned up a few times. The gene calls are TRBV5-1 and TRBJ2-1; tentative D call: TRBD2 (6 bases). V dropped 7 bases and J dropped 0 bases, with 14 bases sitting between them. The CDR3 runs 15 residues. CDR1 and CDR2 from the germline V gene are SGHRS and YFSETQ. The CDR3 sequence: CASVTGDGSYNEQFF. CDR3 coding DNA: TGCGCCAGCGTCACGGGAGACGGCTCCTACAATGAGCAGTTCTTC.

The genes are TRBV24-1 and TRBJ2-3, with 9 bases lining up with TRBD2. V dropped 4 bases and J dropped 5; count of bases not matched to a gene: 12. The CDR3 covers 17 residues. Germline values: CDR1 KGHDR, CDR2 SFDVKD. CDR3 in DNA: TGTGCCACCAGTGACCTCGGGGTAGCGGGAGTGAAAGATACGCAGTATTTT. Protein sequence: CATSDLGVAGVKDTQYF.

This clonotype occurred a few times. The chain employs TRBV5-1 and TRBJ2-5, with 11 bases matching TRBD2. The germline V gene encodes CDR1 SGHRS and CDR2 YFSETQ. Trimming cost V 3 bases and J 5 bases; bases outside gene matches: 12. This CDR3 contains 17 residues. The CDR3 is CASSWTGLAVLRETQYF. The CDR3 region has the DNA TGCGCCAGCAGCTGGACGGGACTAGCGGTTTTGAGGGAGACCCAGTACTTC. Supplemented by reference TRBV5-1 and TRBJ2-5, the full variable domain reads KAGVTQTPRYLIKTRGQQVTLSCSPISGHRSVSWYQQTPGQGLQFLFEYFSETQRNKGNFPGRFSGRQFSNSRSEMNVSTLELGDSALYLCASSWTGLAVLRETQYFGPGTRLLVL.